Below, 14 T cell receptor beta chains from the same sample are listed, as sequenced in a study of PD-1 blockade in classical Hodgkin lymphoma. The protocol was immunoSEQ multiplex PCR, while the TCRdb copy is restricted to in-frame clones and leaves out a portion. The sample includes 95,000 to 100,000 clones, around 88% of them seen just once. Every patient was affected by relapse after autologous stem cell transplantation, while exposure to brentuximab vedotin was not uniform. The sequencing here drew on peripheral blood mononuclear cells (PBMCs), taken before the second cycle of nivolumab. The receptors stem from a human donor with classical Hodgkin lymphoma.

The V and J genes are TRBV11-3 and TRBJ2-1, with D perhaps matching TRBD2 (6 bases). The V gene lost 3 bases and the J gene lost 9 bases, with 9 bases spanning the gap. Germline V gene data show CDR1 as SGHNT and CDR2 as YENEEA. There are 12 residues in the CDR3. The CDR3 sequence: CASSFLEGEQFF. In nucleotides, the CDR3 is TGTGCCAGCAGCTTTCTGGAGGGTGAGCAGTTCTTC.

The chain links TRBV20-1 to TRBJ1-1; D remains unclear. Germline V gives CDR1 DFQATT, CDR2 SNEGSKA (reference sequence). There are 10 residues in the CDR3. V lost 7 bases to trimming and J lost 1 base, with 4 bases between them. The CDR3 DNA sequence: TGCAGTGGACAGAACACTGAAGCTTTCTTT. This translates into CSGQNTEAFF.

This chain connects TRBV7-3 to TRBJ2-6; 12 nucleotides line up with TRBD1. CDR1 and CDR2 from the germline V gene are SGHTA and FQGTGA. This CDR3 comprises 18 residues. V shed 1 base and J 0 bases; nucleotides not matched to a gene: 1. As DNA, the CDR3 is TGTGCCAGCAGCTTAATGGGACAGGGGGCCTCTGGGGCCAACGTCCTGACTTTC. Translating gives CASSLMGQGASGANVLTF. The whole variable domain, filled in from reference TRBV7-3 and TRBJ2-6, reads GAGVSQTPSNKVTEKGKYVELRCDPISGHTALYWYRQSLGQGPEFLIYFQGTGAADDSGLPNDRFFAVRPEGSVSTLKIQRTERGDSAVYLCASSLMGQGASGANVLTFGAGSRLTVL.

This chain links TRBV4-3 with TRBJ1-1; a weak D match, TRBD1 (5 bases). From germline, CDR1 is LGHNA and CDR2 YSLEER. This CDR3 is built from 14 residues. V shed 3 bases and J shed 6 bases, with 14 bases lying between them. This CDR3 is CASSHLGQGPEAFF. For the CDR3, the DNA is TGCGCCAGCAGCCACCTTGGTCAGGGACCTGAAGCTTTCTTT.

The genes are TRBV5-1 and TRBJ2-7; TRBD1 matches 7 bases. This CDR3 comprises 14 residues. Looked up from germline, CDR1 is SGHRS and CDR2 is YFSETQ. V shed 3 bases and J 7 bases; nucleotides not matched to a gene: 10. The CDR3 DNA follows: TGCGCCAGCAGCTCTTTGGGTGGGACAGAAGAGCAGTACTTC. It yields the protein CASSSLGGTEEQYF.

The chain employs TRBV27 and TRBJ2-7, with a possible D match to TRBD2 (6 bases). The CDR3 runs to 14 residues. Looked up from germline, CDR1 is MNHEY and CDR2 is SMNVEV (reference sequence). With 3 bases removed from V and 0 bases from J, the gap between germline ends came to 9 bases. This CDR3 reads CASSFAGSSYEQYF. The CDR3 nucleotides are TGTGCCAGCAGTTTCGCGGGGAGCTCCTACGAGCAGTACTTC.

CDR3 bases: TGTGCCAGCAGCACCGACAGGGGGCGGGGAGAGACCCAGTACTTC. Protein sequence: CASSTDRGRGETQYF. J is TRBJ2-5 and V is TRBV5-6, with 10 bases identical to TRBD1. This CDR3 region has 15 residues. Germline V gene lookup returns CDR1 SGHDT and CDR2 YYEEEE. The V segment lost 4 bases and the J segment 4 bases; nucleotides outside the gene matches: 7.

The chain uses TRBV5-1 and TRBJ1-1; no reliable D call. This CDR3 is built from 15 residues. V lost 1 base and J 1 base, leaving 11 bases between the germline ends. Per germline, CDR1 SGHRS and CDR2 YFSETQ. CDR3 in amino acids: CASSLSPRGNTEAFF. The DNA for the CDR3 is TGCGCCAGCAGCTTGTCCCCGCGCGGGAACACTGAAGCTTTCTTT. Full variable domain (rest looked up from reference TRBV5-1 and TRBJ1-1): KAGVTQTPRYLIKTRGQQVTLSCSPISGHRSVSWYQQTPGQGLQFLFEYFSETQRNKGNFPGRFSGRQFSNSRSEMNVSTLELGDSALYLCASSLSPRGNTEAFFGQGTRLTVV.

The CDR3 coding sequence is TGTGCCAGCAGCCAAGCGCTAGTCTTTTTTAGCACAGATACGCAGTATTTT. Amino acid sequence: CASSQALVFFSTDTQYF. The chain has TRBV4-2 and TRBJ2-3; D not certain. The ends were cut back, 1 base at V and 0 bases at J, with 14 bases in the middle. In germline, CDR1 is LGHNA, CDR2 YNFKEQ. The CDR3 loop spans 17 amino acids.

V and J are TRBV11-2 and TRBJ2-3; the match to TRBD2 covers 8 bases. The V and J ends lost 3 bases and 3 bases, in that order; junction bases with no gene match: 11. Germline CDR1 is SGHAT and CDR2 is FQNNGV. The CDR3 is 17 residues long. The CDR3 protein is CASSFGQLAVNTDTQYF. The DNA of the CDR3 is TGTGCCAGCAGCTTTGGTCAACTAGCGGTTAATACAGATACGCAGTATTTT.

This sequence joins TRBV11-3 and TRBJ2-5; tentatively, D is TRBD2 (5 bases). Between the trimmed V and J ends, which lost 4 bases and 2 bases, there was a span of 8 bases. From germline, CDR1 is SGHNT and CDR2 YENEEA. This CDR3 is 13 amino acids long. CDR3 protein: CASSYGVQETQYF. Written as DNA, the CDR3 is TGTGCCAGCAGCTACGGGGTACAAGAGACCCAGTACTTC. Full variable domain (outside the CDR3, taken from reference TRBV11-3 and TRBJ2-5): EAGVVQSPRYKIIEKKQPVAFWCNPISGHNTLYWYLQNLGQGPELLIRYENEEAVDDSQLPKDRFSAERLKGVDSTLKIQPAELGDSAVYLCASSYGVQETQYFGPGTRLLVL.

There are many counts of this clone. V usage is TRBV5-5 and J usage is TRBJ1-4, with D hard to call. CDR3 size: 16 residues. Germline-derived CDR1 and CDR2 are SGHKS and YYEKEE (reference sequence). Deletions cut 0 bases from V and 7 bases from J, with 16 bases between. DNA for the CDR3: TGTGCCAGCAGCTTGGACGGCGACCCCAACGGTGAAAAACTGTTTTTT. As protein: CASSLDGDPNGEKLFF.

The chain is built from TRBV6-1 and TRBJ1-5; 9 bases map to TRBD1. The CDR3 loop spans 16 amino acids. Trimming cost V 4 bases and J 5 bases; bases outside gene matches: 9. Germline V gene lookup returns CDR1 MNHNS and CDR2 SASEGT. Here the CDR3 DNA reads TGTGCCAGCAGTGTACCGATGACAGGGGGTTATCAGCCCCAGCATTTT. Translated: CASSVPMTGGYQPQHF.

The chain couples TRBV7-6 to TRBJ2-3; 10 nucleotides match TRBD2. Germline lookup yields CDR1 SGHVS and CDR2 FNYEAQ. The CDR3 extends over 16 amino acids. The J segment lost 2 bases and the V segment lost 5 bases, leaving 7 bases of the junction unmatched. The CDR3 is CASSPRLAGVTDTQYF. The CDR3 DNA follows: TGTGCCAGCAGCCCTCGGCTAGCGGGGGTCACAGATACGCAGTATTTT.